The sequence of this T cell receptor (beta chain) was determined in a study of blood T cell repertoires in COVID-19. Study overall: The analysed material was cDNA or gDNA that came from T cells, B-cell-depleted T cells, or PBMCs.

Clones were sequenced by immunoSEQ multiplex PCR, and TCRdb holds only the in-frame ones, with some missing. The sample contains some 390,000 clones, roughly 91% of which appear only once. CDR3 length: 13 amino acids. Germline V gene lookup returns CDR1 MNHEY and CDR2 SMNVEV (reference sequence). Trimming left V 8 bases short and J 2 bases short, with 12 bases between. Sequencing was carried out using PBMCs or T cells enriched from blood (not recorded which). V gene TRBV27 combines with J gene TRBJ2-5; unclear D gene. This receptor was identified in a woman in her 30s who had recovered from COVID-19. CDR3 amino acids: CASRGGLQETQYF. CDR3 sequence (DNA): TGTGCCAGCCGTGGCGGTCTACAAGAGACCCAGTACTTC.